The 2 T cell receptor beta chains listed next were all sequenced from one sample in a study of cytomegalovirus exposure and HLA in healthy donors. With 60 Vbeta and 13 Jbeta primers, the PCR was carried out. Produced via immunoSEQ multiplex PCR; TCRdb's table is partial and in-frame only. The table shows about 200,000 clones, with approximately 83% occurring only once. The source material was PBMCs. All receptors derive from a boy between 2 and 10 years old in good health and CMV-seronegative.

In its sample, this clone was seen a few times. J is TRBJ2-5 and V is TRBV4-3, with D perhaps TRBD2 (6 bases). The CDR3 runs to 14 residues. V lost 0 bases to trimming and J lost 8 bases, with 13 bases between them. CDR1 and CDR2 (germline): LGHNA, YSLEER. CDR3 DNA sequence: TGCGCCAGCAGCCAAGATCGGGCGGGGCCTACCCAGTACTTC. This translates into CASSQDRAGPTQYF.

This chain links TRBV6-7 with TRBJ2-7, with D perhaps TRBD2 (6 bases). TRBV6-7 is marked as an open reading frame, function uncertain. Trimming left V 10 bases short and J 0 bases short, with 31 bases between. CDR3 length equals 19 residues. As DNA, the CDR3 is TGTGCCACTACCCCTCGGCGCGGGGCCCCGGGGATTAGCTCCTACGAGCAGTACTTC. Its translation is CATTPRRGAPGISSYEQYF.